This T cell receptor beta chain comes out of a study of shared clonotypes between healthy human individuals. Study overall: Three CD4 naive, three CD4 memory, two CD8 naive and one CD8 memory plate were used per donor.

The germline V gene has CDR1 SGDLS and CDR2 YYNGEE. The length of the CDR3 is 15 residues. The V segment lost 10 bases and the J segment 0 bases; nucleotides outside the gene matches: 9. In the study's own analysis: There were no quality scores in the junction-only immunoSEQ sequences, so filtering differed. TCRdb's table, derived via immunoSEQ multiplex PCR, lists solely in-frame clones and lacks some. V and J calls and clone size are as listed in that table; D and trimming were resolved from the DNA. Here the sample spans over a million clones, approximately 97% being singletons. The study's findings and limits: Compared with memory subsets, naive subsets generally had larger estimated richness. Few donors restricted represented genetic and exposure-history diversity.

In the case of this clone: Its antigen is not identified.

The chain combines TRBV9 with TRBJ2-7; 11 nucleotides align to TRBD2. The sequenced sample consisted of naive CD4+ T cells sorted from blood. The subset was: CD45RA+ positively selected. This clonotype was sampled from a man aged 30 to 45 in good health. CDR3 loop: CASGGLAAFSYEQYF. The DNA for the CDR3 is TGTGCCTCCGGGGGACTAGCGGCGTTCTCCTACGAGCAGTACTTC.